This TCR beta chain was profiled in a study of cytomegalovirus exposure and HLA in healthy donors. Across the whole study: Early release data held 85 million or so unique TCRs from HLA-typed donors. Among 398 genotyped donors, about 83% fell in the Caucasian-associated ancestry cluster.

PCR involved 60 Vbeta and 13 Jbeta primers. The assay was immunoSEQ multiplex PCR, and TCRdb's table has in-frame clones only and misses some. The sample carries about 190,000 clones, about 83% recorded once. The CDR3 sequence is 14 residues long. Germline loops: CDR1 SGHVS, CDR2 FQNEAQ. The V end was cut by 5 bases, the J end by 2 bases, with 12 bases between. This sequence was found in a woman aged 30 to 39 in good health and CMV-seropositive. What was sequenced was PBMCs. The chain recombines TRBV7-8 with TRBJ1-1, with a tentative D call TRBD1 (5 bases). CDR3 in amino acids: CASSHRQKNTEAFF. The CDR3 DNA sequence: TGTGCCAGCAGCCACCGACAGAAAAACACTGAAGCTTTCTTT.